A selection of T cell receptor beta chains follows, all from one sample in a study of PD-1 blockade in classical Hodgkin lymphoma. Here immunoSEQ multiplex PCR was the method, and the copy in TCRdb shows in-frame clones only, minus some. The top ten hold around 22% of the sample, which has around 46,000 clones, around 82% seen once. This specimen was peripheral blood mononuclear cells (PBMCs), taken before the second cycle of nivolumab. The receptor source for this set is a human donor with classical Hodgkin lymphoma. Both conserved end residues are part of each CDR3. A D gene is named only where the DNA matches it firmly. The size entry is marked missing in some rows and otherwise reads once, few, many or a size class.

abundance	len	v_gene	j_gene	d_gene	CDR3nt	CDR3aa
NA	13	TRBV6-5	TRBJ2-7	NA	TGTGCCAGCAGTTACGGGTTAGGGGGCGAGCAGTACTTC	CASSYGLGGEQYF
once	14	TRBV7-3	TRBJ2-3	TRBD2	TGTGCCAGCAGCGCCCGACTAGCCACAGATACGCAGTATTTT	CASSARLATDTQYF
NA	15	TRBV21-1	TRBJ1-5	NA	TGTGCCAGCAGCAAGGTCAGACAGGGGGCGCAGCCCCAGCATTTT	CASSKVRQGAQPQHF
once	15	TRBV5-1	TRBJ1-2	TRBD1	TGCGCCAGCAGCTTCGGACAGGCCACCCTCGGGGGCTACACCTTC	CASSFGQATLGGYTF
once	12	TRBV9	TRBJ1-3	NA	TGTGCCAGCAGCGCTGCCGGAAACACCATATATTTT	CASSAAGNTIYF
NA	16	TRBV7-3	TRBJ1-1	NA	TGTGCCAGCAGCTTATTGGGTGGGACATTGAACACTGAAGCTTTCTTT	CASSLLGGTLNTEAFF
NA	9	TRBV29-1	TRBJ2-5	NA	TGCAGCGTTGGGGAGACCCAGTACTTC	CSVGETQYF
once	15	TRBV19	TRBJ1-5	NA	TGTGCCAGTAGTGGAAGGGATGTGGGCAATCAGCCCCAGCATTTT	CASSGRDVGNQPQHF
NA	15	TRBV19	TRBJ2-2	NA	TGTGCCAGTACCCTATCTGAACAGGGCACCGGGGAGCTGTTTTTT	CASTLSEQGTGELFF
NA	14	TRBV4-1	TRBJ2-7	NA	TGCGCCAGCAGCCAAACCGGGGGTATATACGAGCAGTACTTC	CASSQTGGIYEQYF
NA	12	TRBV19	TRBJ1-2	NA	TGTGCCAGTAGGTCGGGGAGCTATGGCTACACCTTC	CASRSGSYGYTF
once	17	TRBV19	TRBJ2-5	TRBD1	TGTGCCAGTAGTTTCCCCTTTGGACAGGGGGCGCGGGAGACCCAGTACTTC	CASSFPFGQGARETQYF
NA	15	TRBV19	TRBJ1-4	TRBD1	TGTGCCAGTAGTGGGACAGGGGGAGCGAATGAAAAACTGTTTTTT	CASSGTGGANEKLFF
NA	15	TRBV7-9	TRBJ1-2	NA	TGTGCCAGCAGCCAAACCGGGGACCTAGTCTTTGGCTACACCTTC	CASSQTGDLVFGYTF
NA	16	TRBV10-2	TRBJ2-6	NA	TGCGCCAGCTCGAGGACGGCCTTCTCTGGGGCCAACGTCCTGACTTTC	CASSRTAFSGANVLTF
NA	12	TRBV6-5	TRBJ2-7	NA	TGTGCCAGCAGTTACGGGATCTACGAGCAGTACTTC	CASSYGIYEQYF
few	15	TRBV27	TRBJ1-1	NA	TGTGCCAGCAGTTCACTAAACAGCCCTGGGACTGAAGCTTTCTTT	CASSSLNSPGTEAFF
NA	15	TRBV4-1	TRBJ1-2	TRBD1	TGCGCCAGCAGCCAAGAACAGGGGGTAACCTATGGCTACACCTTC	CASSQEQGVTYGYTF
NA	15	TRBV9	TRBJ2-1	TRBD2	TGTGCCAGCAGCGATTCAGCGGGGGGTCAGGATGAGCAGTTCTTC	CASSDSAGGQDEQFF
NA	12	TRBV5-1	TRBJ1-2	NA	TGCGCCAGCAGCGACGGCATGTATGGCTACACCTTC	CASSDGMYGYTF
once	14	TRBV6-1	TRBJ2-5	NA	TGTGCCAGCAGTGAATACCGCGAGCTAACGGAAGAGTACTTC	CASSEYRELTEEYF
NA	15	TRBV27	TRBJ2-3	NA	TGTGCCAGCAGTTCAGGGACTCGGAAAACAGATACGCAGTATTTT	CASSSGTRKTDTQYF
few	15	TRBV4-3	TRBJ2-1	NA	TGCGCCAGCAGCCCCTCGGCGGGCCGCTACAATGAGCAGTTCTTC	CASSPSAGRYNEQFF
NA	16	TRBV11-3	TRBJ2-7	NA	TGTGCCAGCAGCTCCCGCCTACGGGACAAATCCTACGAGCAGTACTTC	CASSSRLRDKSYEQYF
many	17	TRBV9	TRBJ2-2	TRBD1	TGTGCCAGCAGCGTTAGTAGAGGGGGCTCGAACACCGGGGAGCTGTTTTTT	CASSVSRGGSNTGELFF
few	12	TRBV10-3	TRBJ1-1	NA	TGTGCCATCAGTGATATTGATGGGGTAGCTTTCTTT	CAISDIDGVAFF
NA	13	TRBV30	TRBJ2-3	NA	TGTGCCTGGAGCCGAGGGGGCACAGATACGCAGTATTTT	CAWSRGGTDTQYF
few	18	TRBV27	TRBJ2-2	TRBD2	TGTGCCAGCAGACCGGGACTAGCGGGAGGTGGGCCGACCGGGGAGCTGTTTTTT	CASRPGLAGGGPTGELFF
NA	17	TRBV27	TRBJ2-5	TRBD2	TGTGCCAGCAGTTTAACAGCGGGACGTACCGGCCAAGAGACCCAGTACTTC	CASSLTAGRTGQETQYF
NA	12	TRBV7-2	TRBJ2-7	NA	TGTGCCAGCAGCTTAGTGCTCTACGAGCAGTACTTC	CASSLVLYEQYF
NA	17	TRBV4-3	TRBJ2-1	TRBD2	TGCGCCAGCAGCCAGGGTTTGACTAGCGGGGGGGGGAATGAGCAGTTCTTC	CASSQGLTSGGGNEQFF
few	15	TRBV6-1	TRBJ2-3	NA	TGTGCCAGCCGTAGGGGAGAGGGTAGCACAGATACGCAGTATTTT	CASRRGEGSTDTQYF
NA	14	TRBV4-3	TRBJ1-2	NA	TGCGCCAGCAGCCAAGATTACAGGGATTCCGGCTACACCTTC	CASSQDYRDSGYTF
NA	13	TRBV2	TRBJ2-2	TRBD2	TGTGCCAGCAGAACTAGCGGGACCGGGGAGCTGTTTTTT	CASRTSGTGELFF
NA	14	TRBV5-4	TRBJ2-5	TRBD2	TGTGCCAGCAGCTTAGCGGGGGCAGGGGAGACCCAGTACTTC	CASSLAGAGETQYF
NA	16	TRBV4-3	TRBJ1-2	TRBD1	TGCGCCAGCAGCCCAACGGGACAGGGACTAATCTATGGCTACACCTTC	CASSPTGQGLIYGYTF
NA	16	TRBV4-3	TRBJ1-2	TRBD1	TGCGCCAGCAGCCAAGATCCGGGACAGACAAACTATGGCTACACCTTC	CASSQDPGQTNYGYTF
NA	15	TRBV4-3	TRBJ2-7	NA	TGCGCCAGCAGCCAAGATTGGGGGCCCGCCATCGAGCAGTACTTC	CASSQDWGPAIEQYF
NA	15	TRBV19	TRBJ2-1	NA	TGTGCCAGTAGTATGGGGCTAGCATATAACAATGAGCAGTTCTTC	CASSMGLAYNNEQFF
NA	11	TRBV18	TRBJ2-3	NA	TGTGCCAGCTCACCACGGGATACGCAGTATTTT	CASSPRDTQYF
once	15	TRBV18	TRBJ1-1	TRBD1	TGTGCCAGCTCACCACCGGTCCAGGGGGCGCGTGAAGCTTTCTTT	CASSPPVQGAREAFF
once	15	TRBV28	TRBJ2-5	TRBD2	TGTGCCAGTCGGCTGGGGGAAGCGGGGTTAGGGACCCAGTACTTC	CASRLGEAGLGTQYF
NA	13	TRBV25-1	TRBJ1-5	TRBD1	TGTGCCAGCAGCGACAGGGACTGGGGGCCCCAGCATTTT	CASSDRDWGPQHF
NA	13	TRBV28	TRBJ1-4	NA	TGTGCCAGCAGTTTGACACAGAATGAAAAACTGTTTTTT	CASSLTQNEKLFF
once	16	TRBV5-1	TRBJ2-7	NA	TGCGCCAGCAGCTTGGACGGCCCCGGGGAATTCTACGAGCAGTACTTC	CASSLDGPGEFYEQYF
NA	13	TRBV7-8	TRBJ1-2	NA	TGTGCCAGCAGCTTAGTACAGGGATGGGGCTACACCTTC	CASSLVQGWGYTF
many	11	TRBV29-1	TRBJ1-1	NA	TGCAGCTTTGGAGGGAACACTGAAGCTTTCTTT	CSFGGNTEAFF
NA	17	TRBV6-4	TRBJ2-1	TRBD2	TGTGCCAGCAGTGATGGGACTAGCGGGGGAAGATACAATGAGCAGTTCTTC	CASSDGTSGGRYNEQFF